This T cell receptor beta chain was retrieved from a study of blood T cell repertoires in COVID-19. About the study: Whether acute or convalescent, the COVID-19 samples came from the United States, Italy and Spain.

Original processing notes: The assay estimated nucleated cells by amplifying reference gene primers. The data were produced by immunoSEQ multiplex PCR, yet TCRdb's version contains in-frame clones alone and is incomplete. Clonal size and the V and J genes are those of that table, whereas D and trimming came from the DNA. The sample yields about 210,000 clones, about 85% seen once. The sequence was collected from a woman aged 80 or older with acute or convalescent COVID-19. The sample comprised peripheral blood.

CDR3 amino acids: CASSLSVGAEETQYF. CDR3 sequence (DNA): TGTGCCAGCAGCTTATCGGTTGGAGCGGAAGAGACCCAGTACTTC. The chain links TRBV7-3 to TRBJ2-5; weak D call: TRBD2 (5 bases). Trimming cost V 2 bases and J 3 bases, with 13 bases left between them. The germline V gene encodes CDR1 SGHTA and CDR2 FQGTGA. This CDR3 contains 15 residues.